The next 3 T cell receptor beta chains were all read from a single sample in a study of blood T cell repertoires in COVID-19. The data were produced by immunoSEQ multiplex PCR, yet TCRdb's version contains in-frame clones alone and is incomplete. The sample has about 110,000 clones; 88% are singletons. Input material: peripheral blood. The origin of the receptors is a woman aged 50 to 60 with acute or convalescent COVID-19.

V usage is TRBV24-1 and J usage is TRBJ2-3; TRBD1 matches 10 bases. With V trimmed by 6 bases and J by 3 bases, 14 bases remained unmatched. Germline V gene data show CDR1 as KGHDR and CDR2 as SFDVKD. The CDR3 covers 18 residues. DNA of the CDR3: TGTGCCACCAGTAAGGGACAGGGGAGGAGGACACGAACAGATACGCAGTATTTT. Residues: CATSKGQGRRTRTDTQYF.

The chain employs TRBV3-1 (or the pseudogene TRBV3-2) and TRBJ2-3, with 14 nucleotides matching TRBD2. J gave up 1 base and V 3 bases, and 3 bases lay outside the gene matches. The germline CDR1 and CDR2 sequences are LGHDT and YNNKEL (reference sequence). CDR3 length equals 17 residues. Here the CDR3 DNA reads TGTGCCAGCAGCCAGGGACTAGCGGGAGAAGGCACAGATACGCAGTATTTT. Residues: CASSQGLAGEGTDTQYF.

The V gene is TRBV5-1, the J gene TRBJ2-7; D gene ambiguous. The CDR3 spans 12 residues. With 5 bases removed from V and 5 bases from J, the gap between germline ends came to 11 bases. Germline CDR1 reads SGHRS; CDR2 reads YFSETQ. This chain's CDR3 is CASSLPSDEQYF. CDR3 coding DNA: TGCGCCAGCAGTTTACCCTCGGACGAGCAGTACTTC.